The TCR beta chain described here comes from a study of blood T cells in healthy people across ages. With a J-beta primer mix and a sample-barcoded 5' primer, a second PCR ran about 7 to 11 cycles. TCRdb recomputed calls from the 5' RACE reads with MiXCR, one row per CDR3 protein. The table has about 1.1 million distinct CDR3 sequences, roughly two fifths seen once. This CDR3 has 16 amino acids. J gave up 3 bases and V 3 bases, and 6 bases lay outside the gene matches. Germline CDR1 is DFQATT and CDR2 is SNEGSKA (reference sequence). The study's findings and limits: More naive CD4+ cells and higher diversity were found in long-lived than in aged donors.

This clonotype came up a few times. Its cognate antigen is unknown. V and J are TRBV20-1 and TRBJ2-3, with 13 bases fitting TRBD2. Source material: blood. The sequence derives from a man between 18 and 35 years old in good health. CDR3 sequence: CSARGTSGARTDTQYF. The CDR3 DNA sequence: TGCAGTGCTAGGGGGACTAGCGGGGCAAGGACAGATACGCAGTATTTT.